The clone carrying this T cell receptor beta chain appeared a few times. Generated by immunoSEQ multiplex PCR, the TCRdb table keeps only in-frame clones and is missing some. The data show around 12,000 clones, around 73% seen once. Starting 14 to 28 days after autologous transplant, ipilimumab 1 mg/kg was given. Through week 26, nivolumab 3 mg/kg IV was given weeks 1, 4, 7, 10, then biweekly. This entry is derived from a study of ipilimumab plus nivolumab after autologous stem cell transplantation. The CDR3 extends over 15 amino acids. The sample was PBMCs, taken in a trial of ipilimumab plus nivolumab as post-transplant consolidation. The rearrangement links TRBV12-2 to TRBJ2-7; the table's TRBD1 call for D was not verified on the DNA. TRBV12-2 is shown as a pseudogene. The receptor's source is a male donor with diffuse large B-cell lymphoma. The CDR3 region has the DNA TGTGCAAGTCGCCAGACAGGGGGGGAGGGTTGCGAGCAGTACTTC. Encoded protein: CASRQTGGEGCEQYF.